Following are 9 T cell receptor beta chains from one sample sequenced in a study of cytomegalovirus exposure and HLA in healthy donors (dated by TCRdb to 2017 to 2019). The method behind the library was the immunoSEQ multiplex PCR assay. For the multiplex PCR, a mixture combining 60 forward primers for TCR Vbeta segments and 13 reverse primers for TCR Jbeta segments was used. TCRdb mirrors the immuneACCESS table, restricted to in-frame sequences. Some clones are absent from its copies; in checked studies, under half trace to an unresolved V gene, and the reason for the others is unknown. The sample's records list 150,000 to 200,000 clones. The ten largest clones take up 1% to 1.5% of the sample. The sample was PBMCs. These receptors all stem from a woman aged 55-69 years in good health and CMV-seronegative.

This rearrangement joins TRBV4-3 to TRBJ2-3; 12 bases align to TRBD2. Germline V gene data show CDR1 as LGHNA and CDR2 as YSLEER. Trimming took 0 bases from V and 4 from J; bases not matched to a gene: 2. CDR3 size: 16 residues. DNA for the CDR3: TGCGCCAGCAGCCAAGATCTAGCGGGGGGGCCAGATACGCAGTATTTT. Its translation: CASSQDLAGGPDTQYF.

The chain joins TRBV2 to TRBJ2-5, with 12 nucleotides matching TRBD2. Germline V gene sequence: CDR1 SNHLY, CDR2 FYNNEI. The CDR3 length is 15 residues. V shed 6 bases and J 4 bases; nucleotides not matched to a gene: 6. The CDR3 DNA is TGTGCCAGCAGAGGACTAGCGGGACGCTTAGAGACCCAGTACTTC. Its protein is CASRGLAGRLETQYF.

This sequence joins TRBV5-1 and TRBJ2-7; no firm D call. V was clipped by 4 bases and J by 0 bases, with 8 bases between them. Germline values: CDR1 SGHRS, CDR2 YFSETQ. The CDR3 extends over 13 amino acids. CDR3 sequence: CASSPPGSYEQYF. CDR3 nucleotide sequence: TGCGCCAGCAGCCCCCCGGGCTCCTACGAGCAGTACTTC.

The gene calls are TRBV5-6 and TRBJ1-5; D ambiguous. This CDR3 region has 14 residues. Trimming left V 0 bases short and J 4 bases short, with 8 bases between. Looked up from germline, CDR1 is SGHDT and CDR2 is YYEEEE. CDR3 in DNA: TGTGCCAGCAGCTTGGGTGGCAGGAATCAGCCCCAGCATTTT. Translated: CASSLGGRNQPQHF.

V and J are TRBV18 and TRBJ2-5; TRBD1 is a possible D gene (6 bases). CDR3 length equals 15 residues. V was clipped by 6 bases and J by 4 bases, with 18 bases between them. Germline-derived CDR1 and CDR2 are KGHSH and LQKENI. CDR3 region: CASSPKQGYRETQYF. CDR3 in DNA: TGTGCCAGCTCGCCCAAACAGGGTTATAGAGAGACCCAGTACTTC. Combining the CDR3 with reference TRBV18 and TRBJ2-5 gives the whole variable domain NAGVMQNPRHLVRRRGQEARLRCSPMKGHSHVYWYRQLPEEGLKFMVYLQKENIIDESGMPKERFSAEFPKEGPSILRIQQVVRGDSAAYFCASSPKQGYRETQYFGPGTRLLVL.

The rearrangement uses TRBV5-1 and TRBJ1-2, with D possibly matching TRBD1 (5 bases). V was cut by 1 base and J by 6 bases, with 19 bases left in between. This CDR3 region has 16 residues. Germline CDR1 reads SGHRS; CDR2 reads YFSETQ. The CDR3, as DNA: TGCGCCAGCAGCTTGAGGCAGGGCGATTGGAATAATGGCTACACCTTC. Protein product: CASSLRQGDWNNGYTF.

The rearrangement links TRBV4-2 to TRBJ1-2; D not resolved. CDR1 is LGHNA, CDR2 YNFKEQ, per germline. There are 15 residues in the CDR3. V was trimmed by 1 base and J by 6 bases, leaving 15 bases between them. This CDR3 is CASSQVAGINDGYTF. CDR3 nucleotides: TGTGCCAGCAGCCAAGTTGCGGGGATCAACGATGGCTACACCTTC.

The chain joins TRBV15 to TRBJ2-1; TRBD2 aligns across 9 bases. Trimming removed 2 bases from V and 5 bases from J; junction bases left unmatched: 25. Germline CDR1 is LNHNV and CDR2 is YYDKDF (reference sequence). This CDR3 contains 22 residues. The CDR3 DNA follows: TGTGCCACCAGCAGATACCTTTCTTTAGCGGGAGTTGCTGGCCAACTGAACAATGAGCAGTTCTTC. This codes for CATSRYLSLAGVAGQLNNEQFF.

CDR3 region: CASRAPNRVNYGYTF. The DNA of the CDR3 is TGTGCCAGCAGGGCACCGAACAGGGTTAACTATGGCTACACCTTC. The chain uses TRBV6-5 and TRBJ1-2, with a tentative D call TRBD1 (6 bases). Germline V gene data show CDR1 as MNHEY and CDR2 as SVGAGI. The germline V and J ends were trimmed by 6 bases and 1 base, with 15 bases remaining between them. The CDR3 is made up of 15 amino acids.